The T cell receptor (beta chain) described here comes from a study of CD4 T cells in relation to SARS-CoV-2 and coronaviruses. Study information: Controls used an HIV-1 Nef peptide pool or no peptide.

TCRdb's copy holds only in-frame clones and misses some; the assay was immunoSEQ multiplex PCR. The sample shows just under 20,000 clones, 60% to 80% of them seen only once. With regard to this clone: Antigen unknown.

CD4+ T cells from unexposed donors were obtained before the COVID-19 pandemic (2011-2018). After ten to eleven days of culture, CD4+ T cells were isolated. Testing used SARS-CoV-2 S/N and four cold-coronavirus spikes on unexposed-donor CD4+ T cells, cells permitting. There are 14 residues in the CDR3. Germline V gene lookup returns CDR1 SGDLS and CDR2 YYNGEE. With 1 base clipped from V and 4 bases from J, the junction kept 0 bases outside the gene matches. The chain recombines TRBV9 with TRBJ2-3, with TRBD2 matching 10 bases. Sequencing was performed on CD4+ T cells from PBMCs, cultured in vitro. This receptor was identified in a human donor in good health. The CDR3 DNA reads as TGTGCCAGCAGCGTAAGCGGGGGGGCAGATACGCAGTATTTT. Translated, it gives CASSVSGGADTQYF. Looking up the rest from reference TRBV9 and TRBJ2-3 gives the full variable domain: DSGVTQTPKHLITATGQRVTLRCSPRSGDLSVYWYQQSLDQGLQFLIQYYNGEERAKGNILERFSAQQFPDLHSELNLSSLELGDSALYFCASSVSGGADTQYFGPGTRLTVL.